Detailed here is one T cell receptor (beta chain). CDR3 length equals 16 residues. Germline values: CDR1 SGHNT, CDR2 YYREEE (reference sequence). Between the trimmed V and J ends, which lost 0 bases and 1 base, there was a span of 11 bases. This sample was included in a study of technical replicates of blood from a handful of donors. Method: immunoSEQ multiplex PCR; TCRdb's copy keeps in-frame clones and lacks some. In the table there are 60,000 or so clones, approximately 87% of which are singletons. This chain links TRBV5-4 with TRBJ1-3; D is perhaps TRBD1 (6 bases). The sequenced sample was PBMCs. The clonotype comes from a human donor in good health. Some clones in this sample may be carry-over from other donors' samples. CDR3: CASSLELQGSGNTIYF. In DNA, the CDR3 is TGTGCCAGCAGCTTGGAGCTTCAGGGGTCTGGAAACACCATATATTTT.